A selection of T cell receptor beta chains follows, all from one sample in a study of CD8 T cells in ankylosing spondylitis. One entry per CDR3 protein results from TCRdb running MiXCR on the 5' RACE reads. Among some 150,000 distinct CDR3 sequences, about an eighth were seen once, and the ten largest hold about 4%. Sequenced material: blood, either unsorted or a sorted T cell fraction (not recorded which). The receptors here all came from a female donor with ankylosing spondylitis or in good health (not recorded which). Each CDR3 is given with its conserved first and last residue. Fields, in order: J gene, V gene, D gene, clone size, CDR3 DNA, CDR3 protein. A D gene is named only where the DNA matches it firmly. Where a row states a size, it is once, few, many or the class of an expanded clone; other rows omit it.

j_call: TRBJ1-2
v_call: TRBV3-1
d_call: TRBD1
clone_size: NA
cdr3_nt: TGTGCCAGCAGCGGGGACAGTAGTAGCTATGGCTACACCTTC
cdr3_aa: CASSGDSSSYGYTF

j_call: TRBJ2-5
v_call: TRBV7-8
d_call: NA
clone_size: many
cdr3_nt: TGTGCCAGCAGCTTAGCGGTCAGTTCCTCCCCACAAGAGACCCAGTACTTC
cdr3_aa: CASSLAVSSSPQETQYF

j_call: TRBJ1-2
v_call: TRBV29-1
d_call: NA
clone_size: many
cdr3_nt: TGCAGCGTTGAATCGTCGTATATGGGCTATGGCTACACCTTC
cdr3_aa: CSVESSYMGYGYTF

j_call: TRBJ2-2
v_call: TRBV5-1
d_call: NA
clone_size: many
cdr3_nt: TGCGCCAGCAGCTTGAGGGATAGTTTCGCCGGGGAGCTGTTTTTT
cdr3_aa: CASSLRDSFAGELFF

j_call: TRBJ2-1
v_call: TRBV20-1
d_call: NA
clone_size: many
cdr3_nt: TGCAGTGCTCGGGGGGACAGGCAAAATGAGCAGTTCTTC
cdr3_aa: CSARGDRQNEQFF

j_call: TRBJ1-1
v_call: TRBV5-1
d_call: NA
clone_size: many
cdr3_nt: TGCGCCAGCAGCGTCACAGGCTCCGGGAACACTGAAGCTTTCTTT
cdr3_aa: CASSVTGSGNTEAFF

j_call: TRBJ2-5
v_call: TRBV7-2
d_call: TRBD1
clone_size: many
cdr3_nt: TGTGCCAGCAGCTTACAGCCCGGGACAGGGGTGGGAGAGACCCAGTACTTC
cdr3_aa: CASSLQPGTGVGETQYF

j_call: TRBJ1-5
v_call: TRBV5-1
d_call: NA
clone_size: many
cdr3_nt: TGCGCCAGCAGCCTGGAGGGGAGGAACAATCAGCCCCAGCATTTT
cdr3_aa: CASSLEGRNNQPQHF

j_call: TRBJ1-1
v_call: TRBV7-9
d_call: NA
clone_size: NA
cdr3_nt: TGTGCCAGCAGCCTAGAGGAGGGCGCTGAAGCTTTCTTT
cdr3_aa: CASSLEEGAEAFF

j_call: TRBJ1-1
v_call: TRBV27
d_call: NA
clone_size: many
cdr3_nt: TGTGCCAGCAGTTTAGGGGGGAACGCTTTCTTT
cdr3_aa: CASSLGGNAFF

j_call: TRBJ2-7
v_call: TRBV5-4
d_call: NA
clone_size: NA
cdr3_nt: TGTGCCAGCAGCTTGGGCACTGGCTTGGGGATCTACAAGCAGTACTTC
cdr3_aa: CASSLGTGLGIYKQYF

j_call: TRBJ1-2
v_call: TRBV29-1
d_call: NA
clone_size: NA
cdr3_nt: TGCAGCGAGACCACAGGGACGAAAGGCTACACCTTC
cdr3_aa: CSETTGTKGYTF

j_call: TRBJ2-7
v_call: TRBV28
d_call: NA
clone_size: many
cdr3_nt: TGTGCCAGTTCTACAGGGTTCTACGAGCAGTACTTC
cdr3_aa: CASSTGFYEQYF